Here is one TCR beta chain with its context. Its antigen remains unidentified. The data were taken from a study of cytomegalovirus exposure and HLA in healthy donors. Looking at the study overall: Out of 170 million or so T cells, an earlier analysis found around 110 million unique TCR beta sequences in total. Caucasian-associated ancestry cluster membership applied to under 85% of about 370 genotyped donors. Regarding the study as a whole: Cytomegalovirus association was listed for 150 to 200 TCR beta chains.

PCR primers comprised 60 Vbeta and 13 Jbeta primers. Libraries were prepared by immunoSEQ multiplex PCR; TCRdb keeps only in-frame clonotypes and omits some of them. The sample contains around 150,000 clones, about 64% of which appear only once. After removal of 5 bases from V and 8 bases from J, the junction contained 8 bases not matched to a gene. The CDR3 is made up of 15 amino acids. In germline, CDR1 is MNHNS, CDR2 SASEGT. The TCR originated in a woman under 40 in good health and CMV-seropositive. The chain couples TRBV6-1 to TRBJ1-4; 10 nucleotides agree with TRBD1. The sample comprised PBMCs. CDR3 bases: TGTGCCAGCAGTCATCGGGACAGGGGCGGAGAAAAACTGTTTTTT. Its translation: CASSHRDRGGEKLFF.